The 2 T cell receptor beta chains in this list originate from one sample, sequenced in a study of beta chain features in type 1 diabetes. Sequencing targeted expressed TCRB transcripts, as all isolated RNA had been reverse transcribed. Sequencing was performed with immunoSEQ multiplex PCR; in TCRdb, only in-frame clones are kept and a portion is missing. This table holds roughly 400,000 clones, about 15% found once. The sequenced material came from naive CD4+ T cells from blood. The receptor set was obtained from a young woman in good health.

Only a few counts were recorded for this clone. The rearrangement uses TRBV9 and TRBJ2-2; 9 nucleotides agree with TRBD2. Looked up from germline, CDR1 is SGDLS and CDR2 is YYNGEE. After removal of 3 bases from V and 4 bases from J, the junction contained 7 bases not matched to a gene. The CDR3 runs to 16 residues. The CDR3 DNA follows: TGTGCCAGCAGCGATCCTAGCGGGACTCGCACCGGGGAGCTGTTTTTT. Translation gives CASSDPSGTRTGELFF.

V is TRBV5-4 and J is TRBJ1-3; D may be TRBD1 (6 bases). The CDR3 consists of 16 residues. Trimming removed 0 bases from V and 2 bases from J, with 12 bases in between. Germline V gives CDR1 SGHNT, CDR2 YYREEE (reference sequence). The CDR3 coding sequence is TGTGCCAGCAGCTTGGCAACAGGGTACCCTGGAAACACCATATATTTT. Protein product: CASSLATGYPGNTIYF.